The 8 T cell receptor beta chains listed next were all sequenced from one sample in a study of blood T cell repertoires in COVID-19. TCRdb's table, derived via immunoSEQ multiplex PCR, lists solely in-frame clones and lacks some. The table includes over 50,000 clones, around 84% detected once. Sequencing was done on a sample of peripheral blood. These receptors all stem from a man aged 50-59 years with acute or convalescent COVID-19.

The gene calls are TRBV24-1 and TRBJ2-1, with 10 bases fitting TRBD2. The CDR3 has 14 amino acids. Germline trimming cut 4 bases from V and 7 bases from J; bases unmatched to any gene: 3. Germline CDR1 and CDR2: KGHDR and SFDVKD. CDR3 residues: CATSEVSGRNEQFF. CDR3 in DNA: TGTGCCACCAGTGAAGTTAGCGGGAGGAATGAGCAGTTCTTC.

The CDR3: CAITGLAGGPGANVLTF. CDR3 sequence (DNA): TGTGCCATCACCGGACTAGCGGGAGGCCCCGGGGCCAACGTCCTGACTTTC. The chain employs TRBV10-3 and TRBJ2-6; 14 bases fit TRBD2. There are 17 residues in the CDR3. J gave up 4 bases and V 7 bases, and 6 bases lay outside the gene matches. Germline V gives CDR1 ENHRY, CDR2 SYGVKD.

The chain employs TRBV21-1 and TRBJ2-1; no DNA check was done on the table's D call, TRBD1. TRBV21-1 is a recognized pseudogene. The CDR3 has 16 amino acids. The CDR3 loop is CASSKSGTGVPNEQFF. As DNA, the CDR3 is TGTGCCAGCAGCAAATCCGGGACAGGGGTCCCCAATGAGCAGTTCTTC.

V and J are TRBV7-3 and TRBJ1-1; a possible D gene is TRBD1 (5 bases). The CDR3 totals 18 residues. Germline V lookup: CDR1 SGHTA, CDR2 FQGTGA. Trimming took off 5 bases at V and 1 base at J, with 23 bases between the two ends. The CDR3, as DNA: TGTGCCAGCAGCGACCGCGGGGACCGGGGATCGCGGAACACTGAAGCTTTCTTT. Its protein product is CASSDRGDRGSRNTEAFF.

The chain links TRBV6-1 to TRBJ2-2; D is possibly TRBD1 (6 bases). The CDR3 loop spans 15 amino acids. CDR1 is MNHNS, CDR2 SASEGT, per germline. V gave up 6 bases and J gave up 0 bases, with 11 bases separating them. The CDR3 DNA follows: TGTGCCAGCAGCAATGACAGGTCGAACACCGGGGAGCTGTTTTTT. It specifies CASSNDRSNTGELFF.

In this sample, this clone turned up once. The chain joins TRBV28 to TRBJ2-3, with 9 bases fitting TRBD2. Trimming removed 5 bases from V and 1 base from J; junction bases left unmatched: 10. Germline CDR1 MDHEN, CDR2 SYDVKM. The CDR3 length is 17 residues. The CDR3 spells CASSPHGLASRTDTQYF. The CDR3 DNA sequence: TGTGCCAGCAGTCCACACGGACTAGCGTCCCGCACAGATACGCAGTATTTT.

The chain has TRBV5-1 and TRBJ2-1, with 7 bases aligning to TRBD2. This CDR3 contains 14 residues. With V trimmed by 3 bases and J by 4 bases, 4 bases remained unmatched. The V gene's germline CDR1 is SGHRS and CDR2 YFSETQ. CDR3 bases: TGCGCCAGCAGCTCGCGGGGGAGTTACAATGAGCAGTTCTTC. Amino acid sequence: CASSSRGSYNEQFF.

This clone appeared a few times. The chain is built from TRBV7-9 and TRBJ1-1; the D is unclear. Germline loops: CDR1 SEHNR, CDR2 FQNEAQ (reference sequence). This CDR3 is 12 amino acids long. Trimming pared 5 bases from V and 7 bases from J, leaving 11 bases between. CDR3 nucleotides: TGTGCCAGCAGCCCCCAGACTGTTGAAGCTTTCTTT. Translation: CASSPQTVEAFF.